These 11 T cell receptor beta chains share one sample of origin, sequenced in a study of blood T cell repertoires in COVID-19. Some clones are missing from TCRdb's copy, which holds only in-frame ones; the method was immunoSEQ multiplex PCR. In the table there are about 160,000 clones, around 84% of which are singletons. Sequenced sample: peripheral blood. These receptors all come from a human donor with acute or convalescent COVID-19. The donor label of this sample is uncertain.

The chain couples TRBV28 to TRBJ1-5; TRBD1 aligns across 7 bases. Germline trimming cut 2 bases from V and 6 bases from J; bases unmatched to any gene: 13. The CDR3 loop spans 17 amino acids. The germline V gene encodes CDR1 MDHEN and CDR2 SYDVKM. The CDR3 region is CASSLGDRVLPSQPQHF. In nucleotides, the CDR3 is TGTGCCAGCAGTTTAGGAGACAGGGTACTCCCAAGTCAGCCCCAGCATTTT.

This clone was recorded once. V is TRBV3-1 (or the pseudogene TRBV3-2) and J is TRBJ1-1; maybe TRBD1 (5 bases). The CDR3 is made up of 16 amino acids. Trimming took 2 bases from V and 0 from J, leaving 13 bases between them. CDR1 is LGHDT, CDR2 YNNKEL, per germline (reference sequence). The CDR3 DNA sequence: TGTGCCAGCAGCCAAAGGGAGGGGTTCATGAACACTGAAGCTTTCTTT. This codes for CASSQREGFMNTEAFF.

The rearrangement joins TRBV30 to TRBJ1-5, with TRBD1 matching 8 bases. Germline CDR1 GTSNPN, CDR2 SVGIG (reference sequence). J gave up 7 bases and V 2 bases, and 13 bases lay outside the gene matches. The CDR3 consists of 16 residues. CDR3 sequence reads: CAWSPGSQGANQPQHF. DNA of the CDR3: TGTGCCTGGAGTCCGGGAAGCCAGGGGGCGAACCAGCCCCAGCATTTT.

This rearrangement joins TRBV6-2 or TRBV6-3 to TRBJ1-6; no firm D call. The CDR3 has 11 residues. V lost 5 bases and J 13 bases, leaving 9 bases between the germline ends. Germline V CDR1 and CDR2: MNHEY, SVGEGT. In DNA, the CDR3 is TGTGCCAGCAGTGACGGGTGGCCCCTCCACTTT. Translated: CASSDGWPLHF.

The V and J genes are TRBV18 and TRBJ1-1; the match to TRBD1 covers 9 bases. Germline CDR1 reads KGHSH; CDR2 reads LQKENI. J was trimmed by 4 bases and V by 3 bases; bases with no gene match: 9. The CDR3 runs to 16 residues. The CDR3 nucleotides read TGTGCCAGCTCACCCTGGGACAGGGAGGGCGGCACTGAAGCTTTCTTT. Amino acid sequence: CASSPWDREGGTEAFF. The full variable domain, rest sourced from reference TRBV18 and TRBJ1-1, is NAGVMQNPRHLVRRRGQEARLRCSPMKGHSHVYWYRQLPEEGLKFMVYLQKENIIDESGMPKERFSAEFPKEGPSILRIQQVVRGDSAAYFCASSPWDREGGTEAFFGQGTRLTVV.

DNA for the CDR3: TGTGCCAGCAGTGACTCGATACCGACAGGGCGGATTCAGCCCCAGCATTTT. Protein: CASSDSIPTGRIQPQHF. The V gene is TRBV6-4, the J gene TRBJ1-5; 7 bases map to TRBD1. The V gene end was trimmed by 0 bases and the J gene end by 6 bases; junction bases not matched to a gene: 11. Per germline, CDR1 MRHNA and CDR2 SNTAGT. This CDR3 contains 17 residues.

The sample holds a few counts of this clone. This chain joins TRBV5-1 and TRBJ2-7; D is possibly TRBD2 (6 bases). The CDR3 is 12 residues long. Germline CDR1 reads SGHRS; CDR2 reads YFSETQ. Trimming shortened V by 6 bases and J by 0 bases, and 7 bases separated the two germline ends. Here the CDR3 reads CASNGGSYEQYF. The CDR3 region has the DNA TGCGCCAGCAACGGGGGCTCCTACGAGCAGTACTTC. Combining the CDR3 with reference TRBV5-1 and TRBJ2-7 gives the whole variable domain KAGVTQTPRYLIKTRGQQVTLSCSPISGHRSVSWYQQTPGQGLQFLFEYFSETQRNKGNFPGRFSGRQFSNSRSEMNVSTLELGDSALYLCASNGGSYEQYFGPGTRLTVT.

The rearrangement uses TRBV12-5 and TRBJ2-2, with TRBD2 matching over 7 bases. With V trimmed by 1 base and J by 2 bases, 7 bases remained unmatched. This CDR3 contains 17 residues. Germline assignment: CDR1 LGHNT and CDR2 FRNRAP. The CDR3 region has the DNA TGTGCTAGTGGTTTGGACCCGGGGGGACTTAACACCGGGGAGCTGTTTTTT. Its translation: CASGLDPGGLNTGELFF. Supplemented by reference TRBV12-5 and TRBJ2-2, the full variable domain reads DARVTQTPRHKVTEMGQEVTMRCQPILGHNTVFWYRQTMMQGLELLAYFRNRAPLDDSGMPKDRFSAEMPDATLATLKIQPSEPRDSAVYFCASGLDPGGLNTGELFFGEGSRLTVL.

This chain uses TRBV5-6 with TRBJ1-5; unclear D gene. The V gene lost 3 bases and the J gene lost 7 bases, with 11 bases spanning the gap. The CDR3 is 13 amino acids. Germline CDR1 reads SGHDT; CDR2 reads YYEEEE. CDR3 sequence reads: CASSSYGAQPQHF. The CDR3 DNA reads TGTGCCAGCAGCTCCTACGGAGCGCAGCCCCAGCATTTT.

Here the CDR3 reads CASRARGGPEAFF. The CDR3 bases are TGTGCAAGTCGCGCCCGGGGGGGCCCTGAAGCTTTCTTT. V is TRBV12-2 and J is TRBJ1-1. TRBV12-2 corresponds to a pseudogene. This CDR3 comprises 13 residues.

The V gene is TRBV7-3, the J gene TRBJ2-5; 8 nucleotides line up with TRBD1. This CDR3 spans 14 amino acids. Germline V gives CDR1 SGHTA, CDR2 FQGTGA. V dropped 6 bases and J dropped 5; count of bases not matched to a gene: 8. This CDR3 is CASSGSGGLETQYF. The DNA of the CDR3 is TGTGCCAGCAGTGGATCAGGGGGCCTGGAGACCCAGTACTTC.